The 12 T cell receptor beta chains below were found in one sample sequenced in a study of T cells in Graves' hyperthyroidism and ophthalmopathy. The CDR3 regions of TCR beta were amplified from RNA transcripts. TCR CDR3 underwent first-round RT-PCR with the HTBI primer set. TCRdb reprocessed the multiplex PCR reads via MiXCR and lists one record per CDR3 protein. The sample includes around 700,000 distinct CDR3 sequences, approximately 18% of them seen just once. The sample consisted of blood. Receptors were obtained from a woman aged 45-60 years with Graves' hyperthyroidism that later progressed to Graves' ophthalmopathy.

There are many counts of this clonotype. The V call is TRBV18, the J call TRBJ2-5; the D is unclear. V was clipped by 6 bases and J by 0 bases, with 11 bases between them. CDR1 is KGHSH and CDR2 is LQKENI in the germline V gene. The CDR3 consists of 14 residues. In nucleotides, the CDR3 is TGTGCCAGCTCCCCCAGAACAGACCAAGAGACCCAGTACTTC. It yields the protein CASSPRTDQETQYF.

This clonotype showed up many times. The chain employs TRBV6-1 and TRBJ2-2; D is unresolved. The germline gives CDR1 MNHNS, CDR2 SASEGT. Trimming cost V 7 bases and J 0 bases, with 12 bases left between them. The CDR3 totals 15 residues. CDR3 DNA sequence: TGTGCCAGCATACGGCCCCCCGCGAACACCGGGGAGCTGTTTTTT. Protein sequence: CASIRPPANTGELFF.

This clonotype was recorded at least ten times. The CDR3 reads CASSGPRDYDEQYF. In DNA, the CDR3 is TGTGCCAGCAGCGGTCCCAGGGATTACGACGAGCAGTACTTC. V and J are TRBV12-3 or TRBV12-4 and TRBJ2-7; possibly TRBD1 for D (5 bases). There are 14 residues in the CDR3. Trimming cost V 6 bases and J 5 bases, with 17 bases left between them.

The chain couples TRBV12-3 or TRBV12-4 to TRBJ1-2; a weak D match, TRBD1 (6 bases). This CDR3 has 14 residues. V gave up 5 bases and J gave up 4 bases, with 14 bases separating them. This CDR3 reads CASSPGAWGYGYTF. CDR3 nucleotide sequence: TGTGCCAGCAGTCCAGGGGCGTGGGGCTATGGCTACACCTTC.

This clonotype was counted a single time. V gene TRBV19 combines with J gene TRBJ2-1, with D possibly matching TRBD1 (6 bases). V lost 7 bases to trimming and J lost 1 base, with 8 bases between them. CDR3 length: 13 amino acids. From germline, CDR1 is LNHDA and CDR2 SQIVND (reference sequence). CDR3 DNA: TGTGCCAGTAACCAGGGGTCCTACAATGAGCAGTTCTTC. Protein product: CASNQGSYNEQFF.

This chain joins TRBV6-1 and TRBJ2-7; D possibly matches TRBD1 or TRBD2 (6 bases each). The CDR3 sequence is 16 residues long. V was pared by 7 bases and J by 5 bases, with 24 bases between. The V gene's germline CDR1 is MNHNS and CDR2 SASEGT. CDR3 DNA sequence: TGTGCCAGCACTTCCTACACGTGGGGGGCCGGCGACGAGCAGTACTTC. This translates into CASTSYTWGAGDEQYF.

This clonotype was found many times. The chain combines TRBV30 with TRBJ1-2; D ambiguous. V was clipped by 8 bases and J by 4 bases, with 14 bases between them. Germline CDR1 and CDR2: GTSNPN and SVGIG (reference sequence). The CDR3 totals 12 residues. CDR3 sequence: CARLSEFYGYTF. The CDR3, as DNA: TGTGCCCGCCTGTCGGAGTTCTATGGCTACACCTTC.

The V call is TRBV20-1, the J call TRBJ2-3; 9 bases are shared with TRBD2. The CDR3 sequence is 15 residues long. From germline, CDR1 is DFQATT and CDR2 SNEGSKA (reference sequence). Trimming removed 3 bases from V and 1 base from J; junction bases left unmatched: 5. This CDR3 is CSASAPSGGTDTQYF. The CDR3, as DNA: TGCAGTGCTAGTGCCCCTAGCGGGGGCACAGATACGCAGTATTTT.

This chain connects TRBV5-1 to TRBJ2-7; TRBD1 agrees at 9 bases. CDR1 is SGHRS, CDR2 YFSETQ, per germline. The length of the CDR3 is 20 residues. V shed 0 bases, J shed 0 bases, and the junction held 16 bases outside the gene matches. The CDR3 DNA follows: TGCGCCAGCAGCTTGGTATTGTCCGGGACAGGGTTGGTAAGCTCCTACGAGCAGTACTTC. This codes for CASSLVLSGTGLVSSYEQYF.

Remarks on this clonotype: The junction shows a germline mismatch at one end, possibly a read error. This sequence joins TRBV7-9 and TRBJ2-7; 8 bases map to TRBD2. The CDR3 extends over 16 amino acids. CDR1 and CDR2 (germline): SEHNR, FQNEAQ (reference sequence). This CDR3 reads CASSPADSGDSYEQYF. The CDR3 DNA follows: TGCGCCAGCAGCCCCGCCGATAGCGGGGACTCCTACGAGCAGTACTTC.

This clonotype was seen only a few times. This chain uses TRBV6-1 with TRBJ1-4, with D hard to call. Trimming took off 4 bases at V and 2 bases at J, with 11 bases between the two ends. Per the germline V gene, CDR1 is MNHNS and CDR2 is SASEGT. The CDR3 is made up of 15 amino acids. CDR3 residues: CASSALGGTNEKLFF. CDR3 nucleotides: TGTGCCAGCAGTGCCCTTGGAGGGACTAATGAAAAACTGTTTTTT.

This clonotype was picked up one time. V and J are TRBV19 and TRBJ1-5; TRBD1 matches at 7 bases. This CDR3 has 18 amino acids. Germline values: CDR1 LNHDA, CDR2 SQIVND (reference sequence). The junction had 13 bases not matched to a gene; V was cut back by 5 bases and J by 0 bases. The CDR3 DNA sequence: TGTGCCAGTAGTTTATGGCGCCAGGGACAGCATAGCAATCAGCCCCAGCATTTT. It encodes CASSLWRQGQHSNQPQHF.